The rows below give T cell receptor beta chains drawn from one sample of a study of blood T cell repertoires in COVID-19. Sequencing used immunoSEQ multiplex PCR; TCRdb keeps in-frame clones, though not all of them. The sample carries about 30,000 clones, 85% recorded once. The material sequenced was peripheral blood. Receptors were obtained from a man aged 55 to 70 with active COVID-19. The CDR3 runs from the conserved cysteine through the conserved F or W. The order of the fields is clone size, J gene, V gene, D gene, CDR3 DNA, CDR3 protein. A D gene is named only where the DNA matches it firmly. Not all rows give a size; the values are once, few, many and, for expanded clones, a class.

medium-sized	TRBJ2-7	TRBV5-1	.	TGCGCCAGCAGCTTCTCCGACAGGTACGAGCAGTACTTC	CASSFSDRYEQYF
once	TRBJ1-5	TRBV10-2	.	TGCGCCAGCAGGTCCCCGGGTCCAAATCAGCCCCAGCATTTT	CASRSPGPNQPQHF
.	TRBJ1-1	TRBV10-3	.	TGTGCCATCAGTGCGGGGGGAGCTGAAGCTTTCTTT	CAISAGGAEAFF
.	TRBJ2-3	TRBV7-8	.	TGTGCCAGCAGCCGACGACACAGACCTAGCACAGATACGCAGTATTTT	CASSRRHRPSTDTQYF
.	TRBJ2-2	TRBV12-5	TRBD2	TGTGCTAGTGGTTTGGGGCGGGAGCGGACCGGGGAGCTGTTTTTT	CASGLGRERTGELFF
.	TRBJ2-3	TRBV3-1/TRBV3-2	TRBD2	TGTGCCAGCAGCCAAGTTAGCGGGAGGACGGGAGATACGCAGTATTTT	CASSQVSGRTGDTQYF
once	TRBJ2-3	TRBV18	TRBD2	TGTGCCAGCTCACCAATACAGCGGGAGTTCGTAGATACGCAGTATTTT	CASSPIQREFVDTQYF
.	TRBJ1-1	TRBV5-1	.	TGCGCCAGCAGCTCCCGGGGGGACGACACTGAAGCTTTCTTT	CASSSRGDDTEAFF
.	TRBJ2-1	TRBV6-4	TRBD2	TGTGCCAGCAGCAATGGACTAGCGGCGAACAATGAGCAGTTCTTC	CASSNGLAANNEQFF
.	TRBJ1-2	TRBV28	.	TGTGCCAGCAGTTCCCGATCCCAACAGGGTAGCCATGGCTACACCTTC	CASSSRSQQGSHGYTF
.	TRBJ2-2	TRBV19	TRBD1	TGTGCCAGTAGGCTCCGGGACAGGCAAATCGAGGAGCTGTTTTTT	CASRLRDRQIEELFF
.	TRBJ2-5	TRBV5-1	TRBD1	TGCGCCAGCAGACATCAGACAGGGGGCTTGCAAGAGACCCAGTACTTC	CASRHQTGGLQETQYF
.	TRBJ2-3	TRBV18	.	TGTGCCAGCTCCTCTACTCGGACAGTCCCAGATACGCAGTATTTT	CASSSTRTVPDTQYF